This T cell receptor (beta chain) was recovered during a study of a mutant IDH1 vaccine in newly diagnosed glioma. Study at large: Treated patients had a mean age of approximately 40 years and a roughly 60% male, 37.5% female split. Most patients had radiochemotherapy with temozolomide before enrollment; others had one alone.

Points on this clone: Its antigen is undetermined.

Sequencing was performed with immunoSEQ multiplex PCR; in TCRdb, only in-frame clones are kept and a portion is missing. The table has some 87,000 clones, 80% seen once. The study's findings and limits: Changes to the top peripheral T cell clonotypes appeared unrelated to pseudoprogression.

Time point here: baseline, week 1 (first vaccination visit). Treatment in this sample: pre-vaccination baseline after standard-of-care therapy. Those who donated had recent WHO grade 3 or 4 IDH1-mutant, ATRX-lost astrocytomas. This CDR3 has 18 residues. Germline-derived CDR1 and CDR2 are LGHNA and YNFKEQ. V lost 7 bases, J lost 5 bases, and 20 bases stayed unmatched. The genes are TRBV4-2 and TRBJ2-1, with 7 bases that match TRBD2. Specimen: PBMCs, collected from a glioma patient treated with radiotherapy, temozolomide or both. This clonotype was sampled from a man in his forties with glioma. The CDR3 region is CASKPRTSGAPIDNEQFF. CDR3 sequence (DNA): TGTGCCAGCAAACCCCGAACCAGCGGGGCCCCGATAGACAATGAGCAGTTCTTC.